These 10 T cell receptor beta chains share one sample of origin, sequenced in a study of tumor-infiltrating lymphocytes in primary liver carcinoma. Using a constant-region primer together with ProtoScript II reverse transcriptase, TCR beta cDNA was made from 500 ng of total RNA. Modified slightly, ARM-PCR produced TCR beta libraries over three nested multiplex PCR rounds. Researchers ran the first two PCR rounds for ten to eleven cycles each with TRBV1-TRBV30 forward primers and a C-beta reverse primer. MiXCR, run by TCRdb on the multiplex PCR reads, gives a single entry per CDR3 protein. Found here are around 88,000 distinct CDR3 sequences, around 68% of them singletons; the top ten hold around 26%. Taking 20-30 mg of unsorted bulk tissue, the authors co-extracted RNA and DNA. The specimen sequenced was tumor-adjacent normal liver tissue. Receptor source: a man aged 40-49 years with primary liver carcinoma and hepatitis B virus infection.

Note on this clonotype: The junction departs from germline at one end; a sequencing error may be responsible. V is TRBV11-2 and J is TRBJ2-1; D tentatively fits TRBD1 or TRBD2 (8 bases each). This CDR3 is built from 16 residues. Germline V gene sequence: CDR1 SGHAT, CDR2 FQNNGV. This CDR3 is CTSSYGGGQDYNEQFF. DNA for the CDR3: TGTACCAGCAGCTACGGGGGGGGACAGGACTACAATGAGCAGTTCTTC.

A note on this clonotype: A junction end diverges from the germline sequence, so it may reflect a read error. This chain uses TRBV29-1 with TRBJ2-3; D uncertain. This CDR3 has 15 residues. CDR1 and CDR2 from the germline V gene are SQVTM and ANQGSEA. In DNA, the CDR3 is TGCAGCGTTGAAGTCTACAGCCGAAACACAGATACGCAGTATTTC. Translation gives CSVEVYSRNTDTQYF.

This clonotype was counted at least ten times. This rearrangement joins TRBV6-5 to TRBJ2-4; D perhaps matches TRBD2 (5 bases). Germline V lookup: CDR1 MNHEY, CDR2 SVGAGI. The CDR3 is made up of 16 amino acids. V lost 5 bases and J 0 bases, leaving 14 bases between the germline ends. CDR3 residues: CASSQGLFLAKNIQYF. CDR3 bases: TGTGCCAGCAGTCAAGGACTCTTCTTAGCCAAAAACATTCAGTACTTC.

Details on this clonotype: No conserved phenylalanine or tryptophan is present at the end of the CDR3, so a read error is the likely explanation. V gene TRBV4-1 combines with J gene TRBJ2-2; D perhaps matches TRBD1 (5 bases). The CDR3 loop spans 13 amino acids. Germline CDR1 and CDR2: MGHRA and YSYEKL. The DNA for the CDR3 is TGTGCCAGCAGCCTCAGGGACACCGGGGAGCTGTTTTTA. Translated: CASSLRDTGELFL.

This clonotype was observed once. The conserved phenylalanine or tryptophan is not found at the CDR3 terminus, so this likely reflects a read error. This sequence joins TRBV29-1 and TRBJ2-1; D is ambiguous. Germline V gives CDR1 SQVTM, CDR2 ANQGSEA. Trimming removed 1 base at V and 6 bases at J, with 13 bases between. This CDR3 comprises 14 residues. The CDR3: CSVEGHDPINEQFY. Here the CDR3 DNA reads TGCAGCGTTGAAGGGCACGACCCTATCAATGAGCAGTTCTAC.

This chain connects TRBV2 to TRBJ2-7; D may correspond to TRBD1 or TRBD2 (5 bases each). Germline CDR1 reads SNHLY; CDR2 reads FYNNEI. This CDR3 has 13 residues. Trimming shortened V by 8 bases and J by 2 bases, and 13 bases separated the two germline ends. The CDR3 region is CASGQGVTYEQYF. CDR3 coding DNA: TGTGCCAGCGGGCAGGGAGTCACCTACGAGCAGTACTTC.

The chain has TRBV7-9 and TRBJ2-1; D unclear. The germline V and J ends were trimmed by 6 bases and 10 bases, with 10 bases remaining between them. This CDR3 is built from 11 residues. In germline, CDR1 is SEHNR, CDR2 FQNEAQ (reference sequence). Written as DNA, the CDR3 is TGTGCCAGCAGGCGCGGCAAGGAGCAGTTCTTC. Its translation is CASRRGKEQFF. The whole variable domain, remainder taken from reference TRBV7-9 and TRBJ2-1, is DTGVSQNPRHKITKRGQNVTFRCDPISEHNRLYWYRQTLGQGPEFLTYFQNEAQLEKSRLLSDRFSAERPKGSFSTLEIQRTEQGDSAMYLCASRRGKEQFFGPGTRLTVL.

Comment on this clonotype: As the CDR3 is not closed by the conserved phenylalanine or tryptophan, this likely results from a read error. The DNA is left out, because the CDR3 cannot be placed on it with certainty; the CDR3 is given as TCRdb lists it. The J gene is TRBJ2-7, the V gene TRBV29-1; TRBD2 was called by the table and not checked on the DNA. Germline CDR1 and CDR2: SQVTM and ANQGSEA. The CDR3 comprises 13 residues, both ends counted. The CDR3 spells CSVDMASGYEQCL.

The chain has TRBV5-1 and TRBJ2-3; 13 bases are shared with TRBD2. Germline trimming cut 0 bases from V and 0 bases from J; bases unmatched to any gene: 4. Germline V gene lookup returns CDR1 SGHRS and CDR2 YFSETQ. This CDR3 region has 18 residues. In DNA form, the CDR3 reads TGCGCCAGCAGCTTGGGACTAGCGGGAGGAACGAGCACAGATACGCAGTATTTT. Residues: CASSLGLAGGTSTDTQYF.

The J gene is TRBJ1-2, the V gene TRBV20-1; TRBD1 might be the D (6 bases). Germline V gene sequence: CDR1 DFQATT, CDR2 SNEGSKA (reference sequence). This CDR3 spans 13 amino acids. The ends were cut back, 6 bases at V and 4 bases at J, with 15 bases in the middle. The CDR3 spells CSALQGTSYGYTF. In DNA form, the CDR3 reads TGCAGTGCCCTACAGGGAACGAGCTATGGCTACACCTTC.